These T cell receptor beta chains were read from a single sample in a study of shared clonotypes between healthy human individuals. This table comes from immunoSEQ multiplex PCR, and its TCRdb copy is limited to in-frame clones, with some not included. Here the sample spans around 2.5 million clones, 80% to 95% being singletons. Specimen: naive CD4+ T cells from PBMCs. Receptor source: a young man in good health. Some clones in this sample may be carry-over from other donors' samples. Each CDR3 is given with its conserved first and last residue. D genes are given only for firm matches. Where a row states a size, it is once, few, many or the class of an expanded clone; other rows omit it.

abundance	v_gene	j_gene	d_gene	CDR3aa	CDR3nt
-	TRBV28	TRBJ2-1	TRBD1	CASSLTPGQVYNEQFF	TGTGCCAGCAGTCTCACACCGGGACAGGTTTACAATGAGCAGTTCTTC
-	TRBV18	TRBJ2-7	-	CASSQAGYEQYF	TGTGCCAGCTCACAAGCAGGCTACGAGCAGTACTTC
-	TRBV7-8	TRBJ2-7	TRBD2	CASSVNVLAGDEQYF	TGTGCCAGCAGCGTAAACGTCCTAGCGGGAGACGAGCAGTACTTC
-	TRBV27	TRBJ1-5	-	CASSSPRARDCYSNQPQHF	TGTGCCAGCAGCTCCCCCCGAGCCCGGGACTGCTATAGCAATCAGCCCCAGCATTTT
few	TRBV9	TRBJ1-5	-	CASSVGGGDQPQHF	TGTGCCAGCAGCGTAGGAGGGGGAGATCAGCCCCAGCATTTT
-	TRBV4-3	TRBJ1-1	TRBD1	CASSQEGRGRTEAFF	TGCGCCAGCAGCCAAGAGGGAAGGGGGCGGACTGAAGCTTTCTTT
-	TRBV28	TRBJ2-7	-	CASATDSYEQYF	TGTGCCAGCGCGACGGACTCCTACGAGCAGTACTTC
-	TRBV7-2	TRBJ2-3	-	CASSLGGLGSTDTQYF	TGTGCCAGCAGCTTAGGTGGCCTCGGTTCCACAGATACGCAGTATTTT
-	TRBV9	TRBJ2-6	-	CASSVEPQGANVLTF	TGTGCCAGCAGCGTAGAGCCGCAAGGGGCCAACGTCCTGACTTTC
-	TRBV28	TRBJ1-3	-	CASNTYPHSGNTIYF	TGTGCCAGCAACACCTACCCGCACTCTGGAAACACCATATATTTT
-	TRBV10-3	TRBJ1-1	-	CAIRGSFEGTEAFF	TGTGCCATTAGGGGGTCGTTTGAGGGCACTGAAGCTTTCTTT
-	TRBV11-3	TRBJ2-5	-	CASSSGGFGGAETQYF	TGTGCCAGCAGCTCTGGAGGCTTTGGGGGTGCTGAGACCCAGTACTTC